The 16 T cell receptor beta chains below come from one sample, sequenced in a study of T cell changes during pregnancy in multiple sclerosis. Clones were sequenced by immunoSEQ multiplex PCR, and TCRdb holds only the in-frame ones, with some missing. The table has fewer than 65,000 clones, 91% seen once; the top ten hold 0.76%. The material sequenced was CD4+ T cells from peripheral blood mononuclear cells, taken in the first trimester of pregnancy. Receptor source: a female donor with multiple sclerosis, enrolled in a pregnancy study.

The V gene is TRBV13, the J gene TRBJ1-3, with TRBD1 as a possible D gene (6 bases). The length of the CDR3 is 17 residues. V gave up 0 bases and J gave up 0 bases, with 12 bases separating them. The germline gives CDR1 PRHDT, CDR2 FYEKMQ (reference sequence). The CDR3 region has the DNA TGTGCCAGCAGCTTAGGGCAGGGGTCCTTCTCTGGAAACACCATATATTTT. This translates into CASSLGQGSFSGNTIYF.

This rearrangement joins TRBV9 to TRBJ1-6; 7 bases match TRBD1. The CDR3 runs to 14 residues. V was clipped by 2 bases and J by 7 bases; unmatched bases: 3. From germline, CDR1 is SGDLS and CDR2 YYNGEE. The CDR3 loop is CASSVDRANSPLHF. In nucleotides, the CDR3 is TGTGCCAGCAGCGTCGACAGGGCGAATTCACCCCTCCACTTT. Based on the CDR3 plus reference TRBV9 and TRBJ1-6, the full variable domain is DSGVTQTPKHLITATGQRVTLRCSPRSGDLSVYWYQQSLDQGLQFLIQYYNGEERAKGNILERFSAQQFPDLHSELNLSSLELGDSALYFCASSVDRANSPLHFGNGTRLTVT.

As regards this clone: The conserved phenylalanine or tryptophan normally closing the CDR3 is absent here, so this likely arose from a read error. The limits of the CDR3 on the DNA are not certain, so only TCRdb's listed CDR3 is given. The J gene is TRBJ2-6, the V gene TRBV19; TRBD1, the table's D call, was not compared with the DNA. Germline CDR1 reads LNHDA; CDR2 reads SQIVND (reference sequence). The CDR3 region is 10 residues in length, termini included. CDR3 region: CASTLDRGLS.

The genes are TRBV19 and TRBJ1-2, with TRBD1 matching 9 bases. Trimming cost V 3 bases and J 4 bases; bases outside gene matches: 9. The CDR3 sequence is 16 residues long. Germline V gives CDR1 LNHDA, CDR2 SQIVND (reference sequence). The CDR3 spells CASSMNIPGQGYGYTF. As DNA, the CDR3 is TGTGCCAGTAGTATGAATATACCGGGACAGGGCTATGGCTACACCTTC.

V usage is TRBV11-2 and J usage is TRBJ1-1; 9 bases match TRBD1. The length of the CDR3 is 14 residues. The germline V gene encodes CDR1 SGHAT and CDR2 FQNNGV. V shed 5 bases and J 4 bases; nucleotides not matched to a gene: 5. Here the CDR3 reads CASSPGTGLTEAFF. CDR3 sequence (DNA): TGTGCCAGCAGCCCCGGGACAGGGCTCACTGAAGCTTTCTTT.

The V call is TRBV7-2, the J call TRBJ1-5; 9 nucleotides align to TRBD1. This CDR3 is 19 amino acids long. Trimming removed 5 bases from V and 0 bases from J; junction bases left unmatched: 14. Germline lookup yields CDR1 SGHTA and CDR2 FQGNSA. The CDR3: CASSTMDRGVRYSNQPQHF. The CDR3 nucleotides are TGTGCCAGCAGCACGATGGACAGGGGAGTTCGGTATAGCAATCAGCCCCAGCATTTT.

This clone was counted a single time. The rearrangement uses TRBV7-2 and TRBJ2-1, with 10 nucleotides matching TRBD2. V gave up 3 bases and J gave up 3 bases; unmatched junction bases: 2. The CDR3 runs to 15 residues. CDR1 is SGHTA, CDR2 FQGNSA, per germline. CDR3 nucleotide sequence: TGTGCCAGCAGCTTCCGGACTAGCGGCTACAATGAGCAGTTCTTC. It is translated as CASSFRTSGYNEQFF.

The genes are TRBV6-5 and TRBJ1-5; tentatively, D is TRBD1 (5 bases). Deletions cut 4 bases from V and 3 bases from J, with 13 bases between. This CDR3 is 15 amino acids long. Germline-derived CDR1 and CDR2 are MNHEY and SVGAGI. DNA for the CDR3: TGTGCCAGCAGTTTGGCAGGGTTAGTCAATCAGCCCCAGCATTTT. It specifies CASSLAGLVNQPQHF.

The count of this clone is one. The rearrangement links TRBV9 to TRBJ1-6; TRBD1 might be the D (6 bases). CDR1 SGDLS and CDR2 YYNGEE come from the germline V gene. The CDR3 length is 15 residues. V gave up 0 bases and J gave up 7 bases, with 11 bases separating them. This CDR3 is CASSVGGPGNSPLHF. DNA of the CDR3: TGTGCCAGCAGCGTAGGGGGGCCGGGGAATTCACCCCTCCACTTT. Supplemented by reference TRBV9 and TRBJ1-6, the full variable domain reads DSGVTQTPKHLITATGQRVTLRCSPRSGDLSVYWYQQSLDQGLQFLIQYYNGEERAKGNILERFSAQQFPDLHSELNLSSLELGDSALYFCASSVGGPGNSPLHFGNGTRLTVT.

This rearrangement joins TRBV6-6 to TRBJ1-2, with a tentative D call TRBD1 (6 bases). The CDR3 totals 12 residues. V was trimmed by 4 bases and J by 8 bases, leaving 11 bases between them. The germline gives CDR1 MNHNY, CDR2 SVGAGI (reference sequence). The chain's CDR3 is CASSFPGDGYTF. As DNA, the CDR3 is TGTGCCAGCAGTTTCCCAGGGGACGGCTACACCTTC.

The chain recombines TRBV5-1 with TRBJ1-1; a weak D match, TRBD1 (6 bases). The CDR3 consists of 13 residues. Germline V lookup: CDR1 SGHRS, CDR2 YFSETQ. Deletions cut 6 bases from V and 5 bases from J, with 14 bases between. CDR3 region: CASKGDGLTEAFF. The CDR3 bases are TGCGCCAGCAAGGGGGACGGATTAACTGAAGCTTTCTTT. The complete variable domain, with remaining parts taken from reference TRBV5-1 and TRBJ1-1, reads KAGVTQTPRYLIKTRGQQVTLSCSPISGHRSVSWYQQTPGQGLQFLFEYFSETQRNKGNFPGRFSGRQFSNSRSEMNVSTLELGDSALYLCASKGDGLTEAFFGQGTRLTVV.

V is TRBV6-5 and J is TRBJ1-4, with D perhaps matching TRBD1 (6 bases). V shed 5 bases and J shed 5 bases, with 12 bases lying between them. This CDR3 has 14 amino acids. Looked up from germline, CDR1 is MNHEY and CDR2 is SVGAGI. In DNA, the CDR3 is TGTGCCAGCAGTGGACAGCGATTCAATGAAAAACTGTTTTTT. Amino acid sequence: CASSGQRFNEKLFF.

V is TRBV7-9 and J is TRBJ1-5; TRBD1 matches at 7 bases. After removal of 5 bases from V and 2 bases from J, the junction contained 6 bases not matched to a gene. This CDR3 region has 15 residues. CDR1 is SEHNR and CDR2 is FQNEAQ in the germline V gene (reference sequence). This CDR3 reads CASSPPGTGNQPQHF. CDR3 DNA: TGTGCCAGCAGCCCCCCCGGGACAGGCAATCAGCCCCAGCATTTT.

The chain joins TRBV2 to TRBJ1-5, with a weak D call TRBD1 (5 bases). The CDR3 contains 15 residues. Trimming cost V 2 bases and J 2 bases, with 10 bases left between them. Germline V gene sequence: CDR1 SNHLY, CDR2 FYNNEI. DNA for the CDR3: TGTGCCAGCAGTGAACAGGGTAAGGGCAATCAGCCCCAGCATTTT. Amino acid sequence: CASSEQGKGNQPQHF.

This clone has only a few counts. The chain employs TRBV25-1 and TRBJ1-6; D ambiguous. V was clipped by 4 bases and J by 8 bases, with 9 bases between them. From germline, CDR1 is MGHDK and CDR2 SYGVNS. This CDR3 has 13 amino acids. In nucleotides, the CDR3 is TGTGCCAGCAGTGGTATCTTCTATTCACCCCTCCACTTT. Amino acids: CASSGIFYSPLHF.

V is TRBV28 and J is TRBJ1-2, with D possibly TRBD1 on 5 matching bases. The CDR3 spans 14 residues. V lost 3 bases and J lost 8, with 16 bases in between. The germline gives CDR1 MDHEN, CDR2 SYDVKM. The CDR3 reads CASSLATPRGGYTF. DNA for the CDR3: TGTGCCAGCAGTTTGGCCACACCCCGGGGGGGCTACACCTTC.